This is a list of T cell receptor beta chains from one sample in a study of tumor and adjacent non-tumor tissue in lung cancer. TCRdb used MiXCR to reprocess the multiplex PCR reads, holding one entry per CDR3 protein. The sample lists about 200,000 distinct CDR3 sequences, 71% occurring once. The sample comprised lung tumor tissue. Every receptor here comes from a man aged 55-75 years with non-small cell lung cancer. CDR3s include the opening cysteine and the closing phenylalanine or tryptophan. D genes are given only for firm matches. Not every row has a clone size; where given, it reads once, few, many or a size class.

abundance: .; v_gene: TRBV20-1; j_gene: TRBJ2-3; d_gene: TRBD2; CDR3nt: TGCAGTGCTACAGATATTCGACGGACTAGCCCAGATACGCAGTATTTT; CDR3aa: CSATDIRRTSPDTQYF
abundance: .; v_gene: TRBV6-1; j_gene: TRBJ1-1; d_gene: .; CDR3nt: TGTGCCAGCAGGTGGGACGGTAACTTTGAAGCTTTCTTT; CDR3aa: CASRWDGNFEAFF
abundance: .; v_gene: TRBV6-6; j_gene: TRBJ2-5; d_gene: .; CDR3nt: TGTGCCAGCAGTTTCCGTGCAGCAGAGACTCAGTACTTC; CDR3aa: CASSFRAAETQYF
abundance: .; v_gene: TRBV6-2/TRBV6-3; j_gene: TRBJ1-5; d_gene: .; CDR3nt: TGTGCCAGCAGTTTCCAGGGTCAGTCCCAGGATTTT; CDR3aa: CASSFQGQSQDF
abundance: .; v_gene: TRBV6-2/TRBV6-3; j_gene: TRBJ2-7; d_gene: TRBD1; CDR3nt: TGTGCCAGCACTTACACCGAGGACAGGGGCGCATACGAGCAGTACTTC; CDR3aa: CASTYTEDRGAYEQYF
abundance: .; v_gene: TRBV29-1; j_gene: TRBJ2-2; d_gene: .; CDR3nt: TGCAGTGTTGGAGGACTGAGGGAGCTGTTTTTC; CDR3aa: CSVGGLRELFF
abundance: .; v_gene: TRBV7-9; j_gene: TRBJ1-6; d_gene: .; CDR3nt: TGTGTCAGTAGCTCGCCGGGGGCATGGGGCTCCTATAATTCACCCCTCCACTTT; CDR3aa: CVSSSPGAWGSYNSPLHF
abundance: .; v_gene: TRBV4-2; j_gene: TRBJ2-7; d_gene: .; CDR3nt: TGTGCCAGCAGCCAAGGCGGCAGGGGCGGGAGCTACTACGAGCAGTACTTC; CDR3aa: CASSQGGRGGSYYEQYF
abundance: .; v_gene: TRBV5-6; j_gene: TRBJ2-3; d_gene: .; CDR3nt: TGTGCCAGCAGCCCGGGAACAGGGCTACGCACAGTTACGCAGTATTTT; CDR3aa: CASSPGTGLRTVTQYF
abundance: .; v_gene: TRBV29-1; j_gene: TRBJ2-1; d_gene: TRBD2; CDR3nt: TGCAGCGTTCCTCAGACTAGCTTGAGCTCCTACAATAGGCAGTTCTTC; CDR3aa: CSVPQTSLSSYNRQFF
abundance: many; v_gene: TRBV7-9; j_gene: TRBJ2-5; d_gene: .; CDR3nt: TGTGCCAGCAGCTTAGATTTGGCAGGGAGGACAGAGACCCAGTACTTC; CDR3aa: CASSLDLAGRTETQYF
abundance: .; v_gene: TRBV4-3; j_gene: TRBJ1-4; d_gene: .; CDR3nt: TGCGCCAACAGCCAAGAAGTTGCCGGGGGGGGTCATGCTGAAAAACTGTTTTTT; CDR3aa: CANSQEVAGGGHAEKLFF
abundance: many; v_gene: TRBV6-5; j_gene: TRBJ2-5; d_gene: .; CDR3nt: TGTGCCAGCAGTTACGGCGGTTTGAACAGGGACCAAGAGACCCAGTACTTC; CDR3aa: CASSYGGLNRDQETQYF
abundance: .; v_gene: TRBV11-3; j_gene: TRBJ2-2; d_gene: .; CDR3nt: TGTGCCAGCAGCTTAGAAAGTCGCTTGTCAAGGACCGGGGAGCTGTTATTT; CDR3aa: CASSLESRLSRTGELLF
abundance: .; v_gene: TRBV29-1; j_gene: TRBJ2-3; d_gene: .; CDR3nt: TGCAGCATAAGGGTTTTCGCATATACGCAGTATTTT; CDR3aa: CSIRVFAYTQYF
abundance: .; v_gene: TRBV6-5; j_gene: TRBJ2-5; d_gene: .; CDR3nt: TGTGCCAGCAGTTACTCGAGGCAGGGCTACGAGACCCAGTACTTC; CDR3aa: CASSYSRQGYETQYF
abundance: .; v_gene: TRBV12-3/TRBV12-4; j_gene: TRBJ2-7; d_gene: .; CDR3nt: TGTGGCAGCTGTTTAGGCGGCGAGCAGTACTTC; CDR3aa: CGSCLGGEQYF
abundance: few; v_gene: TRBV6-5; j_gene: TRBJ2-3; d_gene: .; CDR3nt: TGTGCCAGCAGTACAGGGAGTACAGATACGCAGTATTTT; CDR3aa: CASSTGSTDTQYF
abundance: few; v_gene: TRBV11-2; j_gene: TRBJ2-6; d_gene: TRBD1; CDR3nt: TGTGCCAGCAGCTTAGTTCCAAAGGACAGGCCATCTGGGGCCCACGTCCTGACCTTC; CDR3aa: CASSLVPKDRPSGAHVLTF
abundance: .; v_gene: TRBV7-8; j_gene: TRBJ2-7; d_gene: .; CDR3nt: TGTGCCAGCAGCTCCGGGACGGAGGGAGAATACTTC; CDR3aa: CASSSGTEGEYF
abundance: .; v_gene: TRBV4-2; j_gene: TRBJ2-3; d_gene: .; CDR3nt: TGTGCCAACAGCCAAGGCGGAGGGACAGATACGCAGTATTTT; CDR3aa: CANSQGGGTDTQYF
abundance: .; v_gene: TRBV14; j_gene: TRBJ2-5; d_gene: TRBD1; CDR3nt: TGTGCCAGTTCGGGACAGCTAGTCCAAGTGACCCAGTACTTC; CDR3aa: CASSGQLVQVTQYF
abundance: .; v_gene: TRBV5-4; j_gene: TRBJ2-7; d_gene: .; CDR3nt: TGTGCCAGCAGCTTGGAAAACAGGTACAACGAGCACTACTTC; CDR3aa: CASSLENRYNEHYF
abundance: .; v_gene: TRBV7-8; j_gene: TRBJ2-1; d_gene: .; CDR3nt: TGTGCCAGCAGCTTAACTCCCGGGACATGGGGCAGCAATGAGCAATTCTTC; CDR3aa: CASSLTPGTWGSNEQFF
abundance: few; v_gene: TRBV4-1; j_gene: TRBJ2-5; d_gene: TRBD2; CDR3nt: TGCGCCAGCAGCCCCGGGGGGTCAGCTCAAGAGACCCAGTACTTC; CDR3aa: CASSPGGSAQETQYF
abundance: .; v_gene: TRBV11-2; j_gene: TRBJ2-3; d_gene: TRBD2; CDR3nt: TGTGCCAGCAGCTGTCTAGCGGGGAGTGTTCAGCAGTATTTT; CDR3aa: CASSCLAGSVQQYF
abundance: .; v_gene: TRBV4-2; j_gene: TRBJ2-5; d_gene: .; CDR3nt: TGTGCCAGCAGCGAGGAGACAGGAGGTTTCGAGACCCAGTACTTC; CDR3aa: CASSEETGGFETQYF
abundance: .; v_gene: TRBV20-1; j_gene: TRBJ2-5; d_gene: .; CDR3nt: TGCAGTGCTAGAGTGGCGACTAGGTCTATCCAGACCCAGTACTTC; CDR3aa: CSARVATRSIQTQYF
abundance: many; v_gene: TRBV11-3; j_gene: TRBJ2-1; d_gene: TRBD1; CDR3nt: TGTGCCAGCAGCTTAGATCTAGCCAGGGGGGAGCAGTTCTTC; CDR3aa: CASSLDLARGEQFF
abundance: .; v_gene: TRBV6-5; j_gene: TRBJ1-4; d_gene: .; CDR3nt: TGTGCCAGCAGTTACGACGGGACACCAAATGAAAAACTGTTTTTT; CDR3aa: CASSYDGTPNEKLFF
abundance: .; v_gene: TRBV11-3; j_gene: TRBJ2-1; d_gene: TRBD1; CDR3nt: TGTGCCAGCAGAAGCCGGGACAGCCGGTACGAAGAGCAGTTCTTC; CDR3aa: CASRSRDSRYEEQFF
abundance: many; v_gene: TRBV6-5; j_gene: TRBJ2-7; d_gene: .; CDR3nt: TGTGCCAGCGGTAAATTCTACGAGCAGTACTTC; CDR3aa: CASGKFYEQYF
abundance: .; v_gene: TRBV20-1; j_gene: TRBJ1-5; d_gene: .; CDR3nt: TGCAGTGCTAGAGATGGGGGTCGGGTTCGATCTAGCAATCAGGCCCAACATTTT; CDR3aa: CSARDGGRVRSSNQAQHF
abundance: .; v_gene: TRBV28; j_gene: TRBJ2-5; d_gene: .; CDR3nt: TGTGCAAGCAGTTTTTTGGGGGGCTTAGTGTACCAAGAGACCCAGTACTTC; CDR3aa: CASSFLGGLVYQETQYF
abundance: .; v_gene: TRBV6-1; j_gene: TRBJ2-7; d_gene: .; CDR3nt: TGTGTCAGCAGTCCAACCACCAGGGGCGAGCAGTACTTC; CDR3aa: CVSSPTTRGEQYF
abundance: many; v_gene: TRBV11-2; j_gene: TRBJ1-5; d_gene: TRBD1; CDR3nt: TGTGCCAGCAGCTTAGGGGGACAGAGCAATCAGCCCCAGCATTTT; CDR3aa: CASSLGGQSNQPQHF
abundance: .; v_gene: TRBV6-5; j_gene: TRBJ2-5; d_gene: TRBD2; CDR3nt: TGTGCCAGCAGTGATTACGGGAGGGCGGGGGCCCAGTACTTC; CDR3aa: CASSDYGRAGAQYF
abundance: .; v_gene: TRBV11-2; j_gene: TRBJ2-4; d_gene: .; CDR3nt: TGTGCCAGCAGCTTAGTATTAGGAGCCAAAAACATTCTGTACTTC; CDR3aa: CASSLVLGAKNILYF
abundance: few; v_gene: TRBV20-1; j_gene: TRBJ1-2; d_gene: .; CDR3nt: TGCAGTGCTAGAGAAAGACGGACGGCAACTAACTATGGCTACACCTTC; CDR3aa: CSARERRTATNYGYTF
abundance: few; v_gene: TRBV7-9; j_gene: TRBJ2-1; d_gene: TRBD1; CDR3nt: TGTGCCAGCAGGCCCGGGACAGGGCTCAATGAGCAGTTCTTC; CDR3aa: CASRPGTGLNEQFF